The T cell receptor (beta chain) described here comes from a study of shared clonotypes between healthy human individuals. Study outcomes and limitations: Tissue TCR repertoires likely differ from these blood-only repertoires.

This clone has ten or more counts. What it binds is not known. There are 12 residues in the CDR3. V dropped 7 bases and J dropped 0 bases, with 4 bases sitting between them. The germline CDR1 and CDR2 sequences are ENHRY and SYGVKD. TCRdb keeps only in-frame clones here, not all; method: immunoSEQ multiplex PCR. The table includes hundreds of thousands of clones, approximately 74% detected once. The source of this sequence is a woman in her twenties or thirties in good health. This chain connects TRBV10-3 to TRBJ1-5; the D is unclear. Sequenced material: memory CD4+ T cells sorted from blood. The subset: CD45RA-negative fraction. DNA for the CDR3: TGTGCCATCACTTATAGCAATCAGCCCCAGCATTTT. The encoded protein is CAITYSNQPQHF.